Below, 3 T cell receptor beta chains from the same sample are listed, as sequenced in a study of T cell responses to AZD1222 COVID-19 vaccine. Assay used: immunoSEQ multiplex PCR; TCRdb lists only in-frame clones, some missing. The sample carries about 140,000 clones, approximately 90% recorded once. The sample here was peripheral blood, taken 28 days after the second AZD1222 dose. The receptors come from an adult who received the AZD1222 COVID-19 vaccine.

The V and J genes are TRBV19 and TRBJ2-2; D call uncertain. V was trimmed by 7 bases and J by 7 bases, leaving 16 bases between them. The CDR3 spans 14 residues. Germline V lookup: CDR1 LNHDA, CDR2 SQIVND (reference sequence). This chain's CDR3 is CASTPRPVSGELFF. CDR3 in DNA: TGTGCCAGTACCCCCAGGCCTGTCAGCGGGGAGCTGTTTTTT.

The chain joins TRBV2 to TRBJ2-1; D uncertain. The V gene's germline CDR1 is SNHLY and CDR2 FYNNEI. The CDR3 covers 14 residues. The ends were cut back, 5 bases at V and 8 bases at J, with 16 bases in the middle. CDR3 nucleotides: TGTGCCAGCAGTTTTCCCCCGGCAGTCGATGAGCAGTTCTTC. Its protein is CASSFPPAVDEQFF. Combining the CDR3 with reference TRBV2 and TRBJ2-1 gives the whole variable domain EPEVTQTPSHQVTQMGQEVILRCVPISNHLYFYWYRQILGQKVEFLVSFYNNEISEKSEIFDDQFSVERPDGSNFTLKIRSTKLEDSAMYFCASSFPPAVDEQFFGPGTRLTVL.

The J gene is TRBJ1-1, the V gene TRBV10-2; D is possibly TRBD1 (5 bases). Per the germline V gene, CDR1 is WSHSY and CDR2 is SAAADI. V lost 6 bases, J lost 6 bases, and 11 bases lay in between. The CDR3 sequence is 12 residues long. CDR3 sequence: CASSVGQAEAFF. CDR3 DNA: TGCGCCAGCAGCGTTGGACAAGCTGAAGCTTTCTTT.